A single sample gave rise to the 8 T cell receptor beta chains below, sequenced in a study of T-cell reconstitution after alpha-beta-depleted transplantation in children (dated by TCRdb to 2016 to 2017). In light of the paper, this sample's treatment or condition label describes: allogeneic hematopoietic cell transplantation with graft depleted of TCRalphabeta T cells and CD19 B cells. Libraries were prepared through PCR. The sequencing machine was an Illumina HiSeq 2500. To normalize quantification of the TCRbeta repertoire, the TCR libraries were built with molecular barcoding that relied on unique molecular identifiers. TCRdb redid the processing of the public reads, applying fastp at Q25 and MiXCR, and retained in-frame beta chains. Each entry merges the rows of one CDR3 protein and shows their most common DNA and genes. This sample gives approximately 200,000 distinct CDR3 sequences in total; about 6% of them show up just once. The ten top clones hold 4.5% of the sample.

The sequenced sample was PBMCs, obtained before TCRalphabeta/CD19-depleted stem cell transplant. These receptors were collected from a girl in the first two years of life with combined immunodeficiency, due to receive a stem cell transplant.

This clonotype has a handful of counts. J is TRBJ2-2 and V is TRBV9; the D is unclear. The CDR3 sequence is 15 residues long. Per germline, CDR1 SGDLS and CDR2 YYNGEE. Trimming removed 3 bases at V and 7 bases at J, with 16 bases between. Here the CDR3 reads CASSAASAVFGELFF. CDR3 bases: TGTGCCAGCAGCGCCGCTTCGGCAGTATTCGGGGAGCTGTTTTTT.

This clonotype was seen ten or more times. The genes are TRBV9 and TRBJ2-2; the match to TRBD2 covers 8 bases. Germline values: CDR1 SGDLS, CDR2 YYNGEE. V lost 3 bases to trimming and J lost 4 bases; unmatched junction nucleotides: 2. This CDR3 comprises 14 residues. CDR3 bases: TGTGCCAGCAGCGGGACTAGCCTCACCGGGGAGCTGTTTTTT. This gives the protein CASSGTSLTGELFF.

This clonotype was seen repeatedly, ten times or more. V usage is TRBV5-1 and J usage is TRBJ2-3, with D hard to call. Trimming took off 2 bases at V and 0 bases at J, with 13 bases between the two ends. This CDR3 comprises 16 residues. Germline V gene lookup returns CDR1 SGHRS and CDR2 YFSETQ. The CDR3 region is CASSFVGFSSTDTQYF. DNA for the CDR3: TGCGCCAGCAGCTTCGTAGGGTTCTCTAGCACAGATACGCAGTATTTT.

This clonotype occurred many times. The rearrangement joins TRBV21-1 to TRBJ1-2; TRBD1, the table's D call, was not compared with the DNA. TRBV21-1 is classified as a pseudogene. The CDR3 is made up of 16 amino acids. The DNA for the CDR3 is TGTGCCAGCAGCAGATCTCCTAGGGGGCGCGAGAATGGCTACACCTTC. Residues: CASSRSPRGRENGYTF.

This clonotype has a count of ten or more. The chain links TRBV28 to TRBJ2-7; 10 bases fit TRBD1. This CDR3 contains 15 residues. The V gene's germline CDR1 is MDHEN and CDR2 SYDVKM. After removal of 10 bases from V and 3 bases from J, the junction contained 12 bases not matched to a gene. The CDR3 DNA reads as TGTGCCACCCGCTTAATCGGGACAGGGGTCTACGAGCAGTACTTC. Translated, it gives CATRLIGTGVYEQYF.

This clonotype was found many times. In nucleotides, the CDR3 is TGCAGCGTTGTGGAGGTCTCCTACGAGCAGTACTTC. Amino acids: CSVVEVSYEQYF. This chain links TRBV29-1 with TRBJ2-7; the D gene is possibly TRBD2 (5 bases). In germline, CDR1 is SQVTM, CDR2 ANQGSEA. The CDR3 sequence is 12 residues long. Deletions cut 4 bases from V and 0 bases from J, with 7 bases between.

The chain employs TRBV2 and TRBJ2-6; D gene uncertain. Germline CDR1 SNHLY, CDR2 FYNNEI. Between the trimmed V and J ends, which lost 0 bases and 0 bases, there was a span of 6 bases. The CDR3 is 16 residues long. The CDR3 sequence: CASSEAWASGANVLTF. The CDR3 coding sequence is TGTGCCAGCAGTGAAGCTTGGGCCTCTGGGGCCAACGTCCTGACTTTC.

This clonotype was found many times. DNA of the CDR3: TGTGCCAGCAGTGAACTAAGCGGTTTCACAGATACGCAGTATTTT. This sequence encodes CASSELSGFTDTQYF. The rearrangement uses TRBV12-3 or TRBV12-4 and TRBJ2-3; perhaps TRBD2 as D (5 bases). V shed 5 bases and J shed 2 bases, with 14 bases lying between them. The CDR3 is made up of 15 amino acids.